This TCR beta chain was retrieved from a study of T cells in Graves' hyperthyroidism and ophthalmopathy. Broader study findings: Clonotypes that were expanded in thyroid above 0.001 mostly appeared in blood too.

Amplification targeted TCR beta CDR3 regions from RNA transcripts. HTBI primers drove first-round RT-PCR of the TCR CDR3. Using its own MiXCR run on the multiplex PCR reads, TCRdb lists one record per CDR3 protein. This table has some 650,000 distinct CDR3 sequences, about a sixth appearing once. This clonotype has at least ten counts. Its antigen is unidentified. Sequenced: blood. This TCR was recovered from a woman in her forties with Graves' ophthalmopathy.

The CDR3 sequence: CAIETAGDSYEQYF. Here the CDR3 DNA reads TGCGCCATCGAAACAGCGGGAGACTCCTACGAGCAGTACTTC. J is TRBJ2-7 and V is TRBV5-1; 8 positions agree with TRBD2. V trimming: 9 bases; J trimming: 0 bases; junction bases outside the gene matches: 8. The CDR3 is made up of 14 amino acids. Germline CDR1 reads SGHRS; CDR2 reads YFSETQ.